One sample yielded the 26 T cell receptor beta chains listed below, sequenced in a study of T cells in Graves' hyperthyroidism and ophthalmopathy. RNA transcripts were the template for amplifying TCR beta CDR3 regions. With the HTBI primer set, the TCR CDR3 went through a first round of RT-PCR. TCRdb re-called the multiplex PCR reads with MiXCR, one entry per CDR3 protein. The sample holds under 700,000 distinct CDR3 sequences; about 43% are singletons and the top ten take roughly 8.2%. Sequencing was done on a sample of peripheral blood or thyroid tissue (not recorded which). All receptors derive from a young woman with Graves' hyperthyroidism.

Ten or more counts support this clonotype. This rearrangement joins TRBV7-8 to TRBJ1-1; perhaps TRBD1 as D (6 bases). Germline assignment: CDR1 SGHVS and CDR2 FQNEAQ. The length of the CDR3 is 14 residues. V lost 5 bases and J 2 bases, leaving 12 bases between the germline ends. The CDR3 region is CASSPPGQNTEAFF. CDR3 DNA: TGTGCCAGCAGCCCGCCGGGACAAAACACTGAAGCTTTCTTT.

This clonotype was detected only a few times. This chain uses TRBV7-8 with TRBJ1-4, with 7 bases identical to TRBD1. Trimming took 3 bases from V and 5 from J; bases not matched to a gene: 12. Germline V gene sequence: CDR1 SGHVS, CDR2 FQNEAQ. The CDR3 is 17 amino acids. The CDR3 is CASSLLDLGQENEKLFF. CDR3 coding DNA: TGTGCCAGCAGCTTGCTCGATTTAGGACAGGAAAATGAAAAACTGTTTTTT.

A note on this clonotype: With a much larger clone just one base away, this may be a read error. This chain connects TRBV10-3 to TRBJ2-7, with D tentatively TRBD2 (6 bases). The CDR3 sequence is 15 residues long. Trimming shortened V by 6 bases and J by 6 bases, and 21 bases separated the two germline ends. Germline CDR1 ENHRY, CDR2 SYGVKD. The DNA for the CDR3 is TGTGCCATCAGAGAGGCGGGATCCTGGAGCATCGAGCAGTACTTC. As protein: CAIREAGSWSIEQYF.

Remarks on this clonotype: An end of the junction does not agree with germline; a read error may underlie this. The rearrangement links TRBV7-2 to TRBJ2-2; weak D call: TRBD2 (5 bases). In germline, CDR1 is SGHTA, CDR2 FQGNSA. CDR3 size: 14 residues. CDR3 loop: CASSFVANTGEPFF. The DNA of the CDR3 is TGTGCCAGCAGCTTCGTGGCCAACACCGGGGAGCCGTTTTTT.

The V and J genes are TRBV12-3 or TRBV12-4 and TRBJ1-4, with 11 bases that match TRBD1. Trimming at V came to 7 bases and at J to 8 bases, leaving 6 bases not matched to a gene. CDR3 length: 14 amino acids. DNA of the CDR3: TGTGCCAGCACCCGGACAGGGGGCGAAGAAAAACTGTTTTTT. Amino acids: CASTRTGGEEKLFF.

This clonotype was observed once. Since a much larger clone is just one base distant, this may be a read error. The rearrangement links TRBV10-3 to TRBJ1-4; the D is unclear. The CDR3 length is 16 residues. Germline CDR1 ENHRY, CDR2 SYGVKD. Trimming took 0 bases from V and 3 from J, leaving 11 bases between them. The CDR3 DNA follows: TGTGCCATCAGTGAGTCGACTCGTGGGGCTAATGAAAAACTGTTTTTT. This encodes CAISESTRGANEKLFF.

This clonotype has a handful of counts. The chain recombines TRBV20-1 with TRBJ1-1; D might be TRBD1 (6 bases). The CDR3 sequence is 14 residues long. From germline, CDR1 is DFQATT and CDR2 SNEGSKA (reference sequence). V shed 3 bases and J shed 0 bases, with 11 bases lying between them. In nucleotides, the CDR3 is TGCAGTGCTAGTGGGGGCCCCATGAACACTGAAGCTTTCTTT. It translates to CSASGGPMNTEAFF.

This chain links TRBV2 with TRBJ1-6; TRBD1 aligns across 7 bases. Trimming removed 6 bases from V and 7 bases from J; junction bases left unmatched: 6. The CDR3 spans 14 residues. Germline loops: CDR1 SNHLY, CDR2 FYNNEI. The CDR3 region has the DNA TGTGCCAGCAGCCTTACAGGGGCCAATTCACCCCTCCACTTT. Its protein product is CASSLTGANSPLHF.

This clonotype has a handful of counts. The chain carries TRBV29-1 and TRBJ2-7; 10 bases line up with TRBD1. CDR3 length: 14 amino acids. V shed 4 bases, J shed 4 bases, and the junction held 7 bases outside the gene matches. Germline CDR1 reads SQVTM; CDR2 reads ANQGSEA. The CDR3 DNA reads as TGCAGCGTTGTCAAGGGACAGGGGAGGTACGAGCAGTACTTC. It encodes CSVVKGQGRYEQYF.

This clonotype was seen ten or more times. The CDR3 spells CSVSRVGGEPQHF. In DNA, the CDR3 is TGCAGCGTCTCGCGGGTGGGCGGGGAGCCCCAGCATTTT. The rearrangement links TRBV29-1 to TRBJ1-5; D unresolved. The CDR3 has 13 residues. V shed 6 bases and J shed 8 bases, with 17 bases lying between them. Germline CDR1 and CDR2: SQVTM and ANQGSEA.

J is TRBJ1-6 and V is TRBV5-4; no definite D call. There are 17 residues in the CDR3. Between the trimmed V and J ends, which lost 10 bases and 3 bases, there was a span of 23 bases. Per the germline V gene, CDR1 is SGHNT and CDR2 is YYREEE (reference sequence). CDR3 loop: CAWSRSGGNYYNSPLHF. Here the CDR3 DNA reads TGTGCCTGGAGTAGGAGCGGAGGGAACTACTATAATTCACCCCTCCACTTT. Full variable domain (outside the CDR3, taken from reference TRBV5-4 and TRBJ1-6): ETGVTQSPTHLIKTRGQQVTLRCSSQSGHNTVSWYQQALGQGPQFIFQYYREEENGRGNFPPRFSGLQFPNYSSELNVNALELDDSALYLCAWSRSGGNYYNSPLHFGNGTRLTVT.

This clonotype was counted at least ten times. This rearrangement joins TRBV19 to TRBJ1-4; 9 bases are a match to TRBD1. The germline CDR1 and CDR2 sequences are LNHDA and SQIVND (reference sequence). The CDR3 totals 14 residues. Germline trimming cut 5 bases from V and 8 bases from J; bases unmatched to any gene: 6. The DNA for the CDR3 is TGTGCCAGTAGTGGACAGGGGCTGGAGGAAAAACTGTTTTTT. This sequence encodes CASSGQGLEEKLFF. The whole variable domain, remainder taken from reference TRBV19 and TRBJ1-4, is DGGITQSPKYLFRKEGQNVTLSCEQNLNHDAMYWYRQDPGQGLRLIYYSQIVNDFQKGDIAEGYSVSREKKESFPLTVTSAQKNPTAFYLCASSGQGLEEKLFFGSGTQLSVL.

This clonotype was seen a handful of times. A junction boundary mismatches the germline segment, possibly from a read error. CDR3 DNA: TGCGCCAGCAGCCAACCGAGGGGACTAGCGATCGAGCAGTACTTC. Translated: CASSQPRGLAIEQYF. V and J are TRBV7-6 and TRBJ2-7, with 10 bases fitting TRBD2. The germline V gene has CDR1 SGHVS and CDR2 FNYEAQ. This CDR3 comprises 15 residues.

With regard to this clonotype: An end of the junction does not agree with germline; a read error may underlie this. The V and J genes are TRBV10-3 and TRBJ1-6, with D uncertain. Germline values: CDR1 ENHRY, CDR2 SYGVKD. CDR3 length: 17 amino acids. This CDR3 reads CASSRYLRLPSNSPLHF. As DNA, the CDR3 is TGTGCCAGCAGTAGATACCTCAGACTGCCATCTAATTCACCCCTCCACTTT.

The chain couples TRBV12-3 or TRBV12-4 to TRBJ2-7; no clear D. The CDR3 contains 14 residues. Trimming took 5 bases from V and 6 from J, leaving 17 bases between them. CDR3 coding DNA: TGTGCCAGCAGTCCCTTTGGAGCGTACTCCGAGCAGTACTTC. This translates into CASSPFGAYSEQYF.

The chain links TRBV24-1 to TRBJ2-5, with D unclear. The J call may not be correct, given that the DNA end is closer to TRBJ2-1. The germline gives CDR1 KGHDR, CDR2 SFDVKD. The CDR3 is 13 residues long. The CDR3 here is CATSDLWFKEQFF. The CDR3 region has the DNA TGTGCCACCAGTGATCTCTGGTTCAAGGAGCAGTTCTTC.

On this clonotype itself: A read error may account for a junction end that differs from germline. This rearrangement joins TRBV10-2 to TRBJ1-1; no clear D. The CDR3 extends over 12 amino acids. The germline V gene has CDR1 WSHSY and CDR2 SAAADI. This CDR3 is CASTPSDTEAFF. The CDR3 nucleotides are TGTGCCAGCACCCCGTCGGACACTGAAGCTTTCTTT.

This sequence joins TRBV10-2 and TRBJ2-5; 7 bases line up with TRBD2. The CDR3 extends over 17 amino acids. Germline assignment: CDR1 WSHSY and CDR2 SAAADI. The trim removed 5 bases at V and 5 bases at J, leaving 17 bases unmatched. This CDR3 is CASSSREAGNRGETQYF. DNA for the CDR3: TGCGCCAGCAGTTCCCGAGAAGCGGGGAACCGAGGGGAGACCCAGTACTTC.

This chain links TRBV6-1 with TRBJ1-5; D unclear. The germline V gene encodes CDR1 MNHNS and CDR2 SASEGT. The CDR3 totals 14 residues. Deletions cut 4 bases from V and 3 bases from J, with 10 bases between. CDR3 in amino acids: CASSGYITNQPQHF. CDR3 sequence (DNA): TGTGCCAGCAGTGGATACATCACCAATCAGCCCCAGCATTTT.

J is TRBJ2-7 and V is TRBV7-6; weak D call: TRBD2 (6 bases). The CDR3 is made up of 12 amino acids. From germline, CDR1 is SGHVS and CDR2 FNYEAQ. V dropped 5 bases and J dropped 5 bases, with 10 bases sitting between them. Here the CDR3 DNA reads TGTGCCAGCAGCAGGGCGGGAAACGAGCAGTACTTC. Its translation: CASSRAGNEQYF.

The chain couples TRBV7-9 to TRBJ2-7; TRBD1 agrees at 8 bases. Germline assignment: CDR1 SEHNR and CDR2 FQNEAQ (reference sequence). The V segment lost 10 bases and the J segment 3 bases; nucleotides outside the gene matches: 8. The CDR3 is 13 residues long. CDR3 sequence: CATNRDRLYEQYF. CDR3 nucleotides: TGTGCCACCAACCGGGACAGGCTCTACGAGCAGTACTTC.

This clonotype came up a few times. This sequence joins TRBV2 and TRBJ1-2; 7 bases line up with TRBD1. CDR3 length equals 15 residues. After removal of 5 bases from V and 5 bases from J, the junction contained 11 bases not matched to a gene. The germline V gene has CDR1 SNHLY and CDR2 FYNNEI. CDR3 amino acids: CASSQIATGNYGYTF. The DNA for the CDR3 is TGTGCCAGCAGTCAAATAGCGACAGGGAATTATGGCTACACCTTC.

With regard to this clonotype: A read error may account for a junction end that differs from germline. The V gene is TRBV2, the J gene TRBJ1-6; D remains unclear. This CDR3 spans 17 amino acids. CDR1 and CDR2 (germline): SNHLY, FYNNEI. The CDR3 DNA is TGTGCCAGCAGTGAACGACACCGGAGCTCCTATAATTCACCCCCCCACTTT. Translating gives CASSERHRSSYNSPPHF.

Ten or more counts support this clonotype. The rearrangement joins TRBV7-2 to TRBJ1-2; unclear D gene. V shed 5 bases and J shed 0 bases, with 7 bases lying between them. CDR1 is SGHTA, CDR2 FQGNSA, per germline. This CDR3 contains 13 residues. CDR3 sequence (DNA): TGTGCCAGCAGCGCCAACTCTAACTATGGCTACACCTTC. Amino acid sequence: CASSANSNYGYTF. Complete variable domain (other parts from reference TRBV7-2 and TRBJ1-2): GAGVSQSPSNKVTEKGKDVELRCDPISGHTALYWYRQSLGQGLEFLIYFQGNSAPDKSGLPSDRFSAERTGGSVSTLTIQRTQQEDSAVYLCASSANSNYGYTFGSGTRLTVV.

In this sample, this clonotype turned up many times. This chain joins TRBV15 and TRBJ1-1, with D uncertain. Looked up from germline, CDR1 is LNHNV and CDR2 is YYDKDF (reference sequence). There are 14 residues in the CDR3. The ends were cut back, 5 bases at V and 6 bases at J, with 16 bases in the middle. CDR3 DNA sequence: TGTGCCACCAGCGAGCCTAGGACGGTCTCTGAAGCTTTCTTT. Protein product: CATSEPRTVSEAFF.

CDR3 in DNA: TGTGCCAGCCTGGTGGGGGGGGTCAGTTCACCCCTCCACTTT. Translation: CASLVGGVSSPLHF. This sequence joins TRBV2 and TRBJ1-6, with D possibly being TRBD1 (5 bases). Germline assignment: CDR1 SNHLY and CDR2 FYNNEI. There are 14 residues in the CDR3. Trimming left V 8 bases short and J 9 bases short, with 17 bases between.